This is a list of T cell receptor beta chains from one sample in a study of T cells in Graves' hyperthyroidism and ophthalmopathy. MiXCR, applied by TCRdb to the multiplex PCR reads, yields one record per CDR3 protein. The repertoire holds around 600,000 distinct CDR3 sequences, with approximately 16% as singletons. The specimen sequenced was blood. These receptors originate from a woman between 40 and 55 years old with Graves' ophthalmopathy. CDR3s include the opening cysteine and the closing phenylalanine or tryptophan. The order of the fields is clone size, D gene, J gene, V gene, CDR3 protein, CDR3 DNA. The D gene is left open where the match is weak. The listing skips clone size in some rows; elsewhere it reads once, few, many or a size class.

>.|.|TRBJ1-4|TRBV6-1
CASSDWGVSEKLFF
TGTGCCAGCAGTGATTGGGGGGTTAGTGAAAAACTGTTTTTT
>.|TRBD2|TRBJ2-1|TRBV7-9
CASVGVAGGNEQFF
TGTGCCAGCGTAGGGGTAGCGGGTGGAAATGAGCAGTTCTTC
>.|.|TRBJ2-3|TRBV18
CAGSRRTDTQYF
TGTGCCGGGAGCCGCCGCACAGATACGCAGTATTTT
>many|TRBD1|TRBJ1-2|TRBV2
CASRGTVARNYGYTF
TGTGCCAGCAGAGGGACAGTTGCCAGAAACTATGGCTACACCTTC
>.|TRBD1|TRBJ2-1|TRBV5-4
CASSQQGYNEQFF
TGTGCCAGCAGCCAACAGGGGTACAATGAACAGTTCTTC
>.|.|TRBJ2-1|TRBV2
CASRVFDVGQEQFF
TGTGCCAGCAGGGTCTTCGATGTGGGGCAGGAGCAGTTCTTC
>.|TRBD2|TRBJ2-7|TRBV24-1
CATSASGGPYEQYF
TGTGCCACCTCGGCTAGCGGAGGTCCCTACGAGCAGTACTTC
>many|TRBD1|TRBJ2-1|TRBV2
CATKTQGDYNEQFF
TGTGCCACCAAGACACAGGGGGACTACAATGAGCAGTTCTTC
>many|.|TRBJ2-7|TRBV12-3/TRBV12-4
CASSLVVGQEQYF
TGTGCCAGCAGCCTAGTTGTAGGGCAGGAGCAGTACTTC
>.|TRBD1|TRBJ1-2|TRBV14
CASSQVRRGHYGYTF
TGTGCCAGCAGCCAAGTCCGCAGGGGGCATTATGGCTACACCTTC
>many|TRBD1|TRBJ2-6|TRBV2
CASSESKGTGELSGANVLTF
TGTGCCAGCAGTGAATCCAAGGGGACAGGGGAATTATCTGGGGCCAACGTCCTGACTTTC
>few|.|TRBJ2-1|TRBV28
CASSYPPVYNEQFF
TGTGCCAGCAGTTACCCCCCTGTCTACAATGAGCAGTTCTTC
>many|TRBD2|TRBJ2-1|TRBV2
CASSTSKSTGGGYNEQFF
TGTGCCAGCAGCACCTCTAAAAGTACGGGGGGGGGCTACAATGAGCAGTTCTTC
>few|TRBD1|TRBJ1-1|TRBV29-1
CSVEDQGQVTEAFF
TGCAGCGTTGAAGACCAGGGACAGGTCACTGAAGCTTTCTTT
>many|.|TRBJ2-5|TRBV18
CASSPLLRETQYF
TGTGCCAGCTCACCACTCCTCAGGGAGACCCAGTACTTC
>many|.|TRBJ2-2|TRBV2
CASSEIRGGELFF
TGTGCCAGCAGTGAGATTAGGGGTGGGGAGCTGTTTTTT
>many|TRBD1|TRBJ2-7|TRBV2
CASSEVGTDYEQYF
TGTGCCAGCAGTGAAGTTGGGACAGACTACGAGCAGTACTTC
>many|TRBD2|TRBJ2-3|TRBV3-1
CASSQESLAGRPDTQYF
TGTGCCAGCAGCCAAGAGTCGCTAGCGGGACGCCCAGATACGCAGTATTTT
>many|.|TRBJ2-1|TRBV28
CASDIGNEQFF
TGTGCCAGCGATATTGGGAATGAGCAGTTCTTC
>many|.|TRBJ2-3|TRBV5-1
CASSSRPATSTDTQYF
TGCGCCAGCAGCTCACGACCTGCGACTAGCACAGATACGCAGTATTTT
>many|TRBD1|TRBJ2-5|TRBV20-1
CSAPDRGQETQYF
TGCAGTGCTCCCGACAGGGGTCAAGAGACCCAGTACTTC
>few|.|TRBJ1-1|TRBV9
CASSPQGFPNTEAFF
TGTGCCAGCAGCCCACAGGGTTTTCCGAACACTGAAGCTTTCTTT
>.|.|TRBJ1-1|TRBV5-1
CASSPGGLVTEAFF
TGCGCCAGCAGCCCCGGGGGGCTGGTCACTGAAGCTTTCTTT
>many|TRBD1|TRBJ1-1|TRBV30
CAWSATDRRNTEAFF
TGTGCCTGGAGTGCTACGGACAGGCGAAACACTGAAGCTTTCTTT
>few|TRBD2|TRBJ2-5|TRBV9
CASSDQPGGGETQYF
TGTGCCAGCAGCGACCAACCGGGGGGGGGAGAGACCCAGTACTTC
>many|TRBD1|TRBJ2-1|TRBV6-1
CASRRQGPYNEQFF
TGTGCCAGCAGACGACAGGGCCCCTACAATGAGCAGTTCTTC
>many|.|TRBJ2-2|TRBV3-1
CASSPRPGGGELFF
TGTGCCAGCAGCCCGAGGCCCGGCGGCGGGGAGCTGTTTTTT
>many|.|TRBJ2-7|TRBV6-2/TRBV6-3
CASSLVAGYEQYF
TGTGCCAGCAGTTTGGTAGCAGGGTACGAGCAGTACTTC
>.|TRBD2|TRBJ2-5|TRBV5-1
CASSLAGLAGGETQYF
TGCGCCAGCAGCTTGGCGGGGCTAGCGGGAGGAGAGACCCAGTACTTC
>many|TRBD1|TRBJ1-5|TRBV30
CAWSAQGDSQPQHF
TGTGCCTGGAGTGCTCAGGGGGACAGTCAGCCCCAGCATTTT
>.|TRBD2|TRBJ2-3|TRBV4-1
CASSQDGLAGGPRPTDTQYF
TGCGCCAGCAGCCAAGATGGACTAGCGGGAGGGCCTCGGCCCACAGATACGCAGTATTTT
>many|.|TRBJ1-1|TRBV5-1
CASSLQGFLNTEAFF
TGCGCCAGCAGCTTGCAGGGGTTTTTGAACACTGAAGCTTTCTTT
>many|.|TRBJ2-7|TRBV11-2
CASSPDRILYEQYF
TGTGCCAGCAGCCCAGACAGGATCCTCTACGAGCAGTACTTC
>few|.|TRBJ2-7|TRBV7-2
CASSLGTGGAYEQYF
TGTGCCAGCAGCTTAGGAACGGGCGGGGCCTACGAGCAGTACTTC
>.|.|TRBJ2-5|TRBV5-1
CASAGATQYF
TGCGCCAGCGCCGGGGCGACCCAGTACTTC
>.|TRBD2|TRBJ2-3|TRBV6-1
CASSSLAGGPYGTDTQYF
TGTGCCAGCAGCTCCCTAGCGGGAGGCCCCTATGGCACAGATACGCAGTATTTT
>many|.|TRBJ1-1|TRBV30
CAWRVYSTEAFF
TGTGCCTGGAGGGTGTATTCCACTGAAGCTTTCTTT
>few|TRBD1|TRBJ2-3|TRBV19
CASNSRGTDTQYF
TGTGCCAGTAACAGCAGGGGGACAGATACGCAGTATTTT
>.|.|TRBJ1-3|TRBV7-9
CASSLFWASGNTIYF
TGTGCCAGCAGCTTATTCTGGGCGTCTGGAAACACCATATATTTT
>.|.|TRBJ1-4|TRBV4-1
CASSQILGNEKLFF
TGCGCCAGCAGCCAAATCCTTGGAAATGAAAAACTGTTTTTT
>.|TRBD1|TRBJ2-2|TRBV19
CASSTTGAGLTGELFF
TGTGCCAGTAGTACCACAGGGGCTGGGTTAACCGGGGAGCTGTTTTTT
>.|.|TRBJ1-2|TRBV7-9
CASSSPGTDLGYTF
TGTGCCAGCAGCTCCCCCGGGACGGACCTTGGCTACACCTTC
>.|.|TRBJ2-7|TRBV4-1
CASSPQGRAYEQYF
TGCGCCAGCAGCCCCCAGGGCAGAGCCTACGAGCAGTACTTC
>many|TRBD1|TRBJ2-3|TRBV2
CASWWGQGGTDTQYF
TGTGCCAGCTGGTGGGGACAGGGAGGCACAGATACGCAGTATTTT
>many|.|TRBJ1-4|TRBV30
CACPNKADEKLFF
TGTGCCTGCCCCAATAAGGCGGACGAAAAACTGTTTTTT
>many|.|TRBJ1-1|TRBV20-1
CSARDMTALTEAFF
TGCAGTGCTAGAGATATGACAGCTCTCACTGAAGCTTTCTTT
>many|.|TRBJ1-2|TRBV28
CASSLEQGNYGYTF
TGTGCCAGCAGTTTAGAGCAGGGGAACTATGGCTACACCTTC
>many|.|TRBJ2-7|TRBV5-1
CASSKDTLIGVYEQYF
TGCGCCAGCAGCAAGGACACTCTCATCGGGGTCTACGAGCAGTACTTC
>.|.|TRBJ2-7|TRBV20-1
CSASLGGESGEQYF
TGCAGTGCTAGTTTGGGGGGAGAGTCGGGGGAGCAGTACTTC
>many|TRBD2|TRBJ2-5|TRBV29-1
CSVVWLAGETQYF
TGCAGCGTTGTATGGCTAGCGGGAGAGACCCAGTACTTC
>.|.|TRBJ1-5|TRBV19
CASSIFSANSNQPQHF
TGTGCCAGTAGTATCTTTTCAGCAAATAGCAATCAGCCCCAGCATTTT
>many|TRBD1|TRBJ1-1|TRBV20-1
CSAYRGPGRPEAFF
TGCAGTGCATACAGGGGGCCCGGTCGCCCTGAAGCTTTCTTT
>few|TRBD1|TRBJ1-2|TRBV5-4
CASSNTDRLEGYTF
TGTGCCAGCAGCAATACGGACAGGTTGGAGGGCTACACCTTC
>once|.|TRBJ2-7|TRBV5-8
CASEGRTKVFSEQYF
TGTGCCAGCGAAGGTCGGACTAAGGTTTTTTCCGAGCAGTACTTC
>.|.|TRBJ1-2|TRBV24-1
CATSDSTELYGYTF
TGTGCCACCAGTGACTCGACAGAACTCTATGGCTACACCTTC